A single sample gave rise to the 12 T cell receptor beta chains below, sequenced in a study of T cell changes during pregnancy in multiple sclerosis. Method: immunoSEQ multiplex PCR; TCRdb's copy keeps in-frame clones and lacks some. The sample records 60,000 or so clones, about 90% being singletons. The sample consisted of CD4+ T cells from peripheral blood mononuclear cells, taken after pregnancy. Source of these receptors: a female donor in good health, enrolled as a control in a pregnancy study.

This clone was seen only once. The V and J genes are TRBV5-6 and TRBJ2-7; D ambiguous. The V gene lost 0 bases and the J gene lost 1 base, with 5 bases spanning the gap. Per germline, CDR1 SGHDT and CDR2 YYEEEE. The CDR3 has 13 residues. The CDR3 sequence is CASSLGQSYEQYF. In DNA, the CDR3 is TGTGCCAGCAGCTTGGGTCAATCCTACGAGCAGTACTTC.

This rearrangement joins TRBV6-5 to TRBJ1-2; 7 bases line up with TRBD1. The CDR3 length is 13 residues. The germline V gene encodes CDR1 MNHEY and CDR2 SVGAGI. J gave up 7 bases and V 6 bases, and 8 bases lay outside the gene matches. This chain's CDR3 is CASRETGSPGYTF. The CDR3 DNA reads TGTGCCAGCAGAGAGACAGGGAGTCCTGGCTACACCTTC.

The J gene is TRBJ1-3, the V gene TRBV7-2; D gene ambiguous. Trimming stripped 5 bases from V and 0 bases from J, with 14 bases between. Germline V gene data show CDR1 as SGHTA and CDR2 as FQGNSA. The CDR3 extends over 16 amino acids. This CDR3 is CASSLPSLYSGNTIYF. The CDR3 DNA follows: TGTGCCAGCAGCCTACCCTCTTTATACTCTGGAAACACCATATATTTT.

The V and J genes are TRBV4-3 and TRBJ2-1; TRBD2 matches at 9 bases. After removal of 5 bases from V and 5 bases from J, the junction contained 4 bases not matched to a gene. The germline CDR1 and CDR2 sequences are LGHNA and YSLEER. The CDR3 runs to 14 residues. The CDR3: CASSVSSGDNEQFF. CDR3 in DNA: TGCGCCAGCAGCGTCTCTAGCGGGGACAATGAGCAGTTCTTC.

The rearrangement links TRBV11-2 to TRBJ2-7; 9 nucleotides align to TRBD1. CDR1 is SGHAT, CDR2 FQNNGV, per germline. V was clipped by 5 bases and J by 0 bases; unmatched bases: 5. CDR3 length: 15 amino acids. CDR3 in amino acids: CASSPGTGNSYEQYF. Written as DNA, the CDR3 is TGTGCCAGCAGCCCAGGGACAGGGAACTCCTACGAGCAGTACTTC. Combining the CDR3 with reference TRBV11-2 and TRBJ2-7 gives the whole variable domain EAGVAQSPRYKIIEKRQSVAFWCNPISGHATLYWYQQILGQGPKLLIQFQNNGVVDDSQLPKDRFSAERLKGVDSTLKIQPAKLEDSAVYLCASSPGTGNSYEQYFGPGTRLTVT.

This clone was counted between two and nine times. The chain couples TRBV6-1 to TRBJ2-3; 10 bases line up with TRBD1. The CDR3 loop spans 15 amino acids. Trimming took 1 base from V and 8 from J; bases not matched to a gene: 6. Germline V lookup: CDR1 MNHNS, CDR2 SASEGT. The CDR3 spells CASSEGTGGLGTQYF. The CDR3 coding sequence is TGTGCCAGCAGTGAAGGGACAGGGGGATTGGGTACGCAGTATTTT.

CDR3 sequence (DNA): TGTGCCAGCAGCTTAGTCTTGCACAGGGAGAGGACTAATGAAAAACTGTTTTTT. This gives the protein CASSLVLHRERTNEKLFF. J is TRBJ1-4 and V is TRBV7-2; maybe TRBD1 (6 bases). V was clipped by 1 base and J by 2 bases, with 17 bases between them. This CDR3 has 18 amino acids. Germline V gene lookup returns CDR1 SGHTA and CDR2 FQGNSA.

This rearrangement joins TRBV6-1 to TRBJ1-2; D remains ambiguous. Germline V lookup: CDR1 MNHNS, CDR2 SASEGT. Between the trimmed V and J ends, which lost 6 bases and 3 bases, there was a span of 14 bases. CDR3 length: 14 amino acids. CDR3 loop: CASSSKTQHYGYTF. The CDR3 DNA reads TGTGCCAGCAGCTCTAAGACTCAGCACTATGGCTACACCTTC.

The CDR3 loop is CASSLGLAGGRATGELFF. For the CDR3, the DNA is TGTGCCAGCAGCTTGGGACTAGCGGGGGGGCGGGCCACCGGGGAGCTGTTTTTT. The rearrangement uses TRBV7-2 and TRBJ2-2; 16 bases map to TRBD2. Germline CDR1 reads SGHTA; CDR2 reads FQGNSA. Germline trimming cut 3 bases from V and 4 bases from J; bases unmatched to any gene: 5. The CDR3 covers 18 residues.

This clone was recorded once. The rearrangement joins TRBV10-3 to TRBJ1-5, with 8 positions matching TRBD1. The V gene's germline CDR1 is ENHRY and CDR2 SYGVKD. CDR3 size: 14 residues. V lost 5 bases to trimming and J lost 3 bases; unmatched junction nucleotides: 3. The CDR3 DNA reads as TGTGCCATCAGTCTACAGGGGGTCAATCAGCCCCAGCATTTT. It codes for CAISLQGVNQPQHF.

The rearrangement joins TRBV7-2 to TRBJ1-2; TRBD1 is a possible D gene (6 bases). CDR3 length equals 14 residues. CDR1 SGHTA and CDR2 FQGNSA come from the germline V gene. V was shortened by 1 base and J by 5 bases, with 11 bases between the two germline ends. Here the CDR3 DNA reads TGTGCCAGCAGCTTAGTTCAGGGGAGATATGGCTACACCTTC. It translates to CASSLVQGRYGYTF.

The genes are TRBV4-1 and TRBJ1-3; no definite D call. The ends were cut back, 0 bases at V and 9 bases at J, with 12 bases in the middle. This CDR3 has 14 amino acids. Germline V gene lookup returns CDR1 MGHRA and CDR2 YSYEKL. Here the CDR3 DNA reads TGCGCCAGCAGCCAAGATCCTCTTTCGAGCACCATATATTTT. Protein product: CASSQDPLSSTIYF.